A single sample gave rise to the 7 T cell receptor beta chains below, sequenced in a study of cytomegalovirus exposure and HLA in healthy donors. Researchers ran the PCR with 60 Vbeta and 13 Jbeta primers. The assay was immunoSEQ multiplex PCR, and TCRdb's table has in-frame clones only and misses some. The sample records 150,000 or so clones, around 73% being singletons. The specimen was PBMCs. The source is a female donor in good health and CMV-seronegative.

J is TRBJ2-1 and V is TRBV6-5, with TRBD2 matching 8 bases. The CDR3 runs to 13 residues. Germline lookup yields CDR1 MNHEY and CDR2 SVGAGI. Germline trimming cut 2 bases from V and 7 bases from J; bases unmatched to any gene: 1. The CDR3 nucleotides are TGTGCCAGCAGTTACACTAGCGGAAATGAGCAGTTCTTC. Translated: CASSYTSGNEQFF.

This chain uses TRBV6-5 with TRBJ1-1; no clear D. The ends were cut back, 7 bases at V and 3 bases at J, with 15 bases in the middle. The germline CDR1 and CDR2 sequences are MNHEY and SVGAGI. This CDR3 region has 14 residues. The CDR3 reads CASTQRGRDTEAFF. CDR3 bases: TGTGCCAGCACCCAGCGGGGTCGGGACACTGAAGCTTTCTTT.

The rearrangement uses TRBV5-1 and TRBJ2-7, with 8 bases lining up with TRBD2. CDR1 is SGHRS, CDR2 YFSETQ, per germline. V trimming: 6 bases; J trimming: 6 bases; junction bases outside the gene matches: 11. CDR3 length: 14 amino acids. The CDR3 DNA reads TGCGCCAGCACCCTAGGGACTAGTGGATCCGAGCAGTACTTC. Its protein product is CASTLGTSGSEQYF.

The rearrangement links TRBV27 to TRBJ2-2; a weak D match, TRBD1 (7 bases). V shed 3 bases and J shed 0 bases, with 20 bases lying between them. Germline V CDR1 and CDR2: MNHEY, SMNVEV (reference sequence). This CDR3 has 19 amino acids. The CDR3 loop reads CASSFTGGRGTSNTGELFF. In DNA form, the CDR3 reads TGTGCCAGCAGTTTTACCGGGGGCAGGGGGACTTCGAACACCGGGGAGCTGTTTTTT.

This chain joins TRBV28 and TRBJ1-2, with D perhaps matching TRBD1 (6 bases). Germline V gene sequence: CDR1 MDHEN, CDR2 SYDVKM. The V and J ends lost 3 bases and 4 bases respectively, with 12 bases between them. The CDR3 sequence is 14 residues long. CDR3 region: CASSFPGQSYGYTF. CDR3 bases: TGTGCCAGCAGTTTCCCAGGACAGTCCTATGGCTACACCTTC.

The chain employs TRBV5-1 and TRBJ2-1, with 13 nucleotides matching TRBD2. The CDR3 is 14 amino acids. From germline, CDR1 is SGHRS and CDR2 YFSETQ. The J segment lost 9 bases and the V segment lost 0 bases, leaving 0 bases of the junction unmatched. CDR3 bases: TGCGCCAGCAGCTTGGGGACTAGCGGGAGTGAGCAGTTCTTC. It is translated as CASSLGTSGSEQFF.

The chain links TRBV21-1 to TRBJ1-1; no check of the table's D call, TRBD1, against the DNA was made. TRBV21-1 counts as a pseudogene. The CDR3 covers 15 residues. CDR3 DNA: TGTGCCAGCAGCAATATCCGAAACAGGGCAACTGAAGCTTTCTTT. This sequence encodes CASSNIRNRATEAFF.